This T cell receptor beta chain stems from a study of naive and memory T cell subsets. Study results and caveats: Naive and memory subsets had different power law exponents for TCR abundance.

V was trimmed by 4 bases and J by 0 bases, leaving 16 bases between them. Germline CDR1 MNHEY, CDR2 SVGAGI. The CDR3 sequence is 16 residues long. After CD4 positive bead selection, the CD4-negative fraction gave CD8 T cells. Only a few counts were recorded for this clonotype. Its antigen remains unknown. An equimolar mix of two oligonucleotides served as the beta constant-region primer for TRBC1 and TRBC2. Ligation attached a single-stranded oligonucleotide with a 12-nucleotide UMI and the SP2 primer to the cDNA 3' end. MiXCR, run by TCRdb on the UMI-ligation and nested PCR reads, gives a single entry per CDR3 protein. The sample consists of around 35,000 distinct CDR3 sequences, about an eighth of them appearing once.

Sequencing was performed on effector memory CD4+ T cells from blood. Subset: effector memory, CD45RA- CD27-. This chain uses TRBV6-5 with TRBJ2-7, with D tentatively TRBD1 (6 bases). The origin of this receptor is a human donor in good health. CDR3 amino acids: CASSSKGVLSSYEQYF. The CDR3 DNA is TGTGCCAGCAGTTCCAAGGGGGTCCTCAGCTCCTACGAGCAGTACTTC.